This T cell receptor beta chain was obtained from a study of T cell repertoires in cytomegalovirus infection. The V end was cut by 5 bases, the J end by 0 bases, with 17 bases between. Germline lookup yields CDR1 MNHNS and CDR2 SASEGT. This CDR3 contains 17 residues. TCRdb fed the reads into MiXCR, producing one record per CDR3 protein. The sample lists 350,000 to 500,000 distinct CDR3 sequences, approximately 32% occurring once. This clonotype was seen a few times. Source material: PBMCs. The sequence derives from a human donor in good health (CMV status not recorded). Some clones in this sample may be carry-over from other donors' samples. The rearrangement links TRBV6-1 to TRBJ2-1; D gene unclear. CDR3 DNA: TGTGCCAGCAGTCCATTACCGGACGGGCCCTCCTACAATGAGCAGTTCTTC. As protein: CASSPLPDGPSYNEQFF.